This TCR beta chain was identified in a study of T cell responses to AZD1222 COVID-19 vaccine (dated by TCRdb to the early 2020s). Regarding the complete study: Because spike-specific TCR depth and breadth did not differ between the two schedules, AZD1222 recipients who got a second dose at roughly 4 weeks were pooled with those who got a second dose at roughly 12 weeks. TCR sequencing was performed for 230 to 250 trial participants, of whom about 200 were given two doses of AZD1222 and around 25 were given two doses of MenACWY control vaccine. Enrollment into the trials was organized by age into subgroups of 18-55, 56-69 and 70-plus years, and those subgroups contained approximately 150, 30 and 60 TCR-sequenced participants, respectively.

The paper as a whole reports these results and caveats: Only five to seven AZD1222 recipients were SARS-CoV-2 seropositive at baseline, limiting conclusions about previously exposed vaccinees. The 56-69-year group was small, and its depth increase did not reach significance, likely because of low power. Nearly half of unique spike-specific TCRs reportedly recognized epitopes outside regions mutated in the B.1.351 and B.1.1.7 variants. Spike-specific TCR breadth and depth rose significantly after two AZD1222 doses compared with day 0 and with MenACWY recipients. Because no samples from the day 14 peak response were available, repertoires could be characterized only after the peak T cell response. Participants were mostly white British, with more females than males. The authors suggested clonal diversity may have been underestimated. The whole spike protein was spanned by vaccine-associated CD4 TCRs, and dominant responses were seen in regions 160-218 and 743-854.

Taken from cysteine to phenylalanine, the CDR3 has 15 residues. Only CDR3 DNA remains: 45 bases, in frame from the first base. Trimming accounts for 8 bases at V and 4 bases at J, while the number of junction bases matched to no gene is 9. Looking up the germline V gene (reference sequence) yields CDR1 LNHDA and CDR2 SQIVND. The CDR3 regions of human TCRbeta chains were analyzed by immunosequencing. Per the authors' processing: TCRs in the repertoires were matched against a reference library of SARS-CoV-2-specific TCRs that had been generated with the MIRA antigen-specificity platform. Breadth was defined as the fraction of unique TCRs that were SARS-CoV-2-associated. Depth was defined as the fraction of total T cells that were SARS-CoV-2-associated. Using the MIRA data, each spike-specific TCR was mapped to the spike region that the TCR reacts to and placed in a CD4 or CD8 class. Log10-transformed breadth and depth values were compared by one-way ANOVA with Sidak's multiple comparisons tests. TCRdb took over this immuneACCESS table, retaining in-frame rearrangements with V and J assigned. Such tables are incomplete; in checked studies, under half of the missing clones stem from an unresolved V gene, and the remainder is unexplained. Clonal size and the V and J genes are those of that table, whereas D and trimming came from the DNA. Here the sample has about 63,000 clones; 65% to 90% occur a single time. The ten largest make up roughly 19% of the sample.

Notes on this clone: The antigen it binds to is not known. No per-base quality is available; no much larger clone lies one base away.

Interpreted using the paper, the time point label stands for: baseline before first vaccination. The vaccinee samples were drawn from two UK trials, COV001 and COV002, one of which was a single-blind randomized controlled phase 2/3 trial testing AZD1222 (ChAdOx1 nCoV-19) in healthy adults. Trial participant PBMC samples were collected at day 0 and day 28 after the second dose for TCRbeta chain sequencing. The sample in question was peripheral blood, obtained on day 0 of AZD1222 vaccination. The sequence was obtained from an adult in good health. The chain employs TRBV19 and TRBJ1-5, and 9 junction bases match TRBD1. The CDR3 protein: CASLRRTGVNQPQHF. The DNA sequence is as follows: TGTGCCAGTTTGCGAAGGACAGGGGTTAATCAGCCCCAGCATTTT.